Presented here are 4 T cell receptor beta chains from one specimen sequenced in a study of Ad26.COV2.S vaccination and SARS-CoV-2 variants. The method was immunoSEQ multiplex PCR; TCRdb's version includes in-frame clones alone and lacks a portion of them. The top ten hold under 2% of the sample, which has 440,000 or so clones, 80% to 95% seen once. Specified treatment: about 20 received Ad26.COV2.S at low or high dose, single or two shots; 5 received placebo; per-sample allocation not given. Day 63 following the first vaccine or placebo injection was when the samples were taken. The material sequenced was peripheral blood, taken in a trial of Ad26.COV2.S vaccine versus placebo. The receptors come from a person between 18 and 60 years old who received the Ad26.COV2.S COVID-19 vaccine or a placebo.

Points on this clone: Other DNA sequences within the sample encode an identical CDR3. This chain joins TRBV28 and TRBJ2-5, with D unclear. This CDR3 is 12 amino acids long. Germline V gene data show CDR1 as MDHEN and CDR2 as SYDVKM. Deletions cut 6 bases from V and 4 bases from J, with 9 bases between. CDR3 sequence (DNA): TGTGCCAGCAGGACCTCTGGAGAGACCCAGTACTTC. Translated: CASRTSGETQYF. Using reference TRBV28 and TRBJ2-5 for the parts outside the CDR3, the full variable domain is DVKVTQSSRYLVKRTGEKVFLECVQDMDHENMFWYRQDPGLGLRLIYFSYDVKMKEKGDIPEGYSVSREKKERFSLILESASTNQTSMYLCASRTSGETQYFGPGTRLLVL.

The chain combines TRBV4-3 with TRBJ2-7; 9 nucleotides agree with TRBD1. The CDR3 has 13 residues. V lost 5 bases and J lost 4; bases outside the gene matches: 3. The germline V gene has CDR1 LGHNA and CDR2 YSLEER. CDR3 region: CASSWDRAYEQYF. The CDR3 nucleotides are TGCGCCAGCAGCTGGGACAGGGCTTACGAGCAGTACTTC.

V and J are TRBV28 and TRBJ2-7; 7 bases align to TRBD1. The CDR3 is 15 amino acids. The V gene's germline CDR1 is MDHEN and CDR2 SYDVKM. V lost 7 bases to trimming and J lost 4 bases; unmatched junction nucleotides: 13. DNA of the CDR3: TGTGCCAGCACCTGGACCGGGACAGTGGGATACGAGCAGTACTTC. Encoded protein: CASTWTGTVGYEQYF. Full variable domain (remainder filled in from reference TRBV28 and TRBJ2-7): DVKVTQSSRYLVKRTGEKVFLECVQDMDHENMFWYRQDPGLGLRLIYFSYDVKMKEKGDIPEGYSVSREKKERFSLILESASTNQTSMYLCASTWTGTVGYEQYFGPGTRLTVT.

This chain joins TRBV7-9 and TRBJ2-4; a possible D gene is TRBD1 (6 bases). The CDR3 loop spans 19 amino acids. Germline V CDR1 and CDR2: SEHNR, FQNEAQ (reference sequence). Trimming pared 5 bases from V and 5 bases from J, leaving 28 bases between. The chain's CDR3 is CASSPPLQGLLYPQNIQYF. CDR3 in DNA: TGTGCCAGCAGCCCTCCTTTGCAGGGGCTTCTCTATCCCCAAAACATTCAGTACTTC.